The clone carrying this T cell receptor beta chain was observed a handful of times. The antigen is unknown. The data stem from a study of T cell repertoires in cytomegalovirus infection. Across the whole study: CMV infection together with matching HLA type was indicated by public TCR beta signatures. Findings and caveats of the study: There were HLA-C-restricted CMV-specific TCR beta clonotypes dominating the ex vivo response. CMV carriers having the relevant HLA were flagged by cumulative public TCR beta family frequency.

CDR1 LGHNA and CDR2 YNFKEQ come from the germline V gene. The junction had 8 bases not matched to a gene; V was cut back by 4 bases and J by 1 base. CDR3 size: 17 residues. One entry per CDR3 protein results from TCRdb running MiXCR on the reads. The sample lists approximately 550,000 distinct CDR3 sequences; approximately 15% were seen once. This chain joins TRBV4-2 and TRBJ1-5; 9 nucleotides agree with TRBD1. The clonotype was recovered from a human donor in good health (CMV status not recorded). Some clones in this sample may be carry-over from other donors' samples. Sequencing was done on a sample of CD8+ T cells from PBMCs. Here the CDR3 DNA reads TGTGCCAGCAGCCTAGGACAGGGGCTTCAGAGCAATCAGCCCCAGCATTTT. This translates into CASSLGQGLQSNQPQHF.